These 23 T cell receptor beta chains originate from one sample sequenced in a study of T cell responses to AZD1222 COVID-19 vaccine. This table comes from immunoSEQ multiplex PCR, and its TCRdb copy is limited to in-frame clones, with some not included. In the table there are roughly 140,000 clones, about 93% of which are singletons. The material was peripheral blood, obtained on day 0 of AZD1222 vaccination. These receptor sequences come from an adult in good health.

The rearrangement uses TRBV18 and TRBJ2-5; unclear D gene. CDR3 size: 13 residues. V shed 6 bases and J shed 2 bases, with 10 bases lying between them. The V gene's germline CDR1 is KGHSH and CDR2 LQKENI. The CDR3 here is CASSPSIQETQYF. As DNA, the CDR3 is TGTGCCAGCTCTCCGAGTATACAAGAGACCCAGTACTTC. Combining the CDR3 with reference TRBV18 and TRBJ2-5 gives the whole variable domain NAGVMQNPRHLVRRRGQEARLRCSPMKGHSHVYWYRQLPEEGLKFMVYLQKENIIDESGMPKERFSAEFPKEGPSILRIQQVVRGDSAAYFCASSPSIQETQYFGPGTRLLVL.

J is TRBJ1-6 and V is TRBV5-1; TRBD1 might be the D (5 bases). V was shortened by 3 bases and J by 7 bases, with 14 bases between the two germline ends. Germline V lookup: CDR1 SGHRS, CDR2 YFSETQ. There are 15 residues in the CDR3. The CDR3 is CASSSAGTVNSPLHF. Written as DNA, the CDR3 is TGCGCCAGCAGCTCAGCCGGGACCGTCAATTCACCCCTCCACTTT.

This clone was counted a few times. V is TRBV4-1 and J is TRBJ2-1, with a possible D match to TRBD2 (6 bases). Trimming shortened V by 6 bases and J by 5 bases, and 32 bases separated the two germline ends. The CDR3 has 20 amino acids. CDR1 MGHRA and CDR2 YSYEKL come from the germline V gene. CDR3 region: CASSRQDGGRRGDQNNEQFF. CDR3 DNA: TGCGCCAGCAGTCGCCAAGATGGGGGGAGGCGGGGAGACCAAAACAATGAGCAGTTCTTC.

CDR3 DNA: TGTGCCAGCACCCGCGGGAGCGGGGGTGAGCAGTTCTTC. Amino acids: CASTRGSGGEQFF. The rearrangement uses TRBV9 and TRBJ2-1; TRBD2 aligns across 8 bases. Germline loops: CDR1 SGDLS, CDR2 YYNGEE. V lost 6 bases and J lost 9; bases outside the gene matches: 8. The CDR3 totals 13 residues.

The chain joins TRBV27 to TRBJ2-3, with unresolved D. V gave up 2 bases and J gave up 0 bases, with 3 bases separating them. Germline CDR1 reads MNHEY; CDR2 reads SMNVEV (reference sequence). The CDR3 spans 13 residues. CDR3 sequence (DNA): TGTGCCAGCAGTTTACGGAGCACAGATACGCAGTATTTT. This codes for CASSLRSTDTQYF.

This clone was detected only once. CDR3 residues: CASSLEPPGTGVANEKLFF. The CDR3 DNA reads as TGTGCCAGCAGTCTCGAACCGCCCGGGACAGGGGTTGCTAATGAAAAACTGTTTTTT. The chain employs TRBV6-6 and TRBJ1-4; 10 bases are a match to TRBD1. The CDR3 extends over 19 amino acids. V dropped 5 bases and J dropped 3; count of bases not matched to a gene: 15. The V gene's germline CDR1 is MNHNY and CDR2 SVGAGI (reference sequence).

The genes are TRBV9 and TRBJ1-1; TRBD1 might be the D (6 bases). CDR1 SGDLS and CDR2 YYNGEE come from the germline V gene. Trimming pared 0 bases from V and 0 bases from J, leaving 15 bases between. The CDR3 sequence is 17 residues long. CDR3 bases: TGTGCCAGCAGCGTAGCTGGGGGGGCAACCATGAACACTGAAGCTTTCTTT. It specifies CASSVAGGATMNTEAFF.

The gene calls are TRBV10-3 and TRBJ1-6, with TRBD1 identical over 9 bases. With V trimmed by 11 bases and J by 6 bases, 5 bases remained unmatched. CDR1 is ENHRY and CDR2 is SYGVKD in the germline V gene. The CDR3 extends over 13 amino acids. The CDR3, as DNA: TGTGCCGTGCGGGACAGGGCTAATTCACCCCTCCACTTT. It encodes CAVRDRANSPLHF.

The chain employs TRBV5-1 and TRBJ2-1; 10 positions match TRBD2. After removal of 3 bases from V and 4 bases from J, the junction contained 7 bases not matched to a gene. Germline V gives CDR1 SGHRS, CDR2 YFSETQ. The CDR3 spans 16 residues. The CDR3 DNA sequence: TGCGCCAGCAGCTCGGGTACTAGCGGGGTTTACAATGAGCAGTTCTTC. This sequence encodes CASSSGTSGVYNEQFF.

This clone was recorded once. The gene calls are TRBV11-1 and TRBJ2-2, with D possibly being TRBD1 (5 bases). V lost 4 bases and J 0 bases, leaving 6 bases between the germline ends. The CDR3 loop spans 14 amino acids. Germline CDR1 is SGHAT and CDR2 is FQDESV (reference sequence). For the CDR3, the DNA is TGTGCCAGCAGCTGGACAACGAACACCGGGGAGCTGTTTTTT. This translates into CASSWTTNTGELFF.

The V and J genes are TRBV7-6 and TRBJ1-6, with D possibly TRBD1 on 5 matching bases. V shed 5 bases and J shed 0 bases, with 11 bases lying between them. The germline V gene has CDR1 SGHVS and CDR2 FNYEAQ. CDR3 size: 16 residues. CDR3 DNA: TGTGCCAGCAGCCGCGACAGCAGCTCCTATAATTCACCCCTCCACTTT. Translated: CASSRDSSSYNSPLHF.

V is TRBV2 and J is TRBJ2-6; possibly TRBD1 for D (5 bases). The CDR3 runs to 13 residues. Trimming removed 7 bases from V and 2 bases from J, with 6 bases in between. The germline gives CDR1 SNHLY, CDR2 FYNNEI. This CDR3 reads CASIGAGANVLTF. The CDR3 DNA reads TGTGCCAGCATAGGGGCTGGGGCCAACGTCCTGACTTTC.

This clone was recorded only once. This chain connects TRBV7-2 to TRBJ2-3, with D perhaps TRBD1 (6 bases). Germline V lookup: CDR1 SGHTA, CDR2 FQGNSA. CDR3 length: 15 amino acids. Trimming took 4 bases from V and 0 from J, leaving 11 bases between them. CDR3 region: CASSSGTTSTDTQYF. DNA for the CDR3: TGTGCCAGCAGCTCCGGGACAACTAGCACAGATACGCAGTATTTT.

The J gene is TRBJ2-1, the V gene TRBV19, with 9 bases lining up with TRBD2. With V trimmed by 3 bases and J by 8 bases, 8 bases remained unmatched. CDR1 LNHDA and CDR2 SQIVND come from the germline V gene (reference sequence). This CDR3 is 15 amino acids long. CDR3 loop: CASSMGSGSIYEQFF. For the CDR3, the DNA is TGTGCCAGTAGTATGGGTAGCGGGAGTATATATGAGCAGTTCTTC.

This clone was counted once. The J gene is TRBJ1-1, the V gene TRBV5-4; D perhaps matches TRBD1 (5 bases). V lost 2 bases, J lost 1 base, and 15 bases lay in between. Per the germline V gene, CDR1 is SGHNT and CDR2 is YYREEE (reference sequence). This CDR3 region has 16 residues. The CDR3 spells CASSLRMEGPNTEAFF. The CDR3 DNA is TGTGCCAGCAGCTTAAGGATGGAGGGGCCGAACACTGAAGCTTTCTTT. Full variable domain (outside the CDR3, taken from reference TRBV5-4 and TRBJ1-1): ETGVTQSPTHLIKTRGQQVTLRCSSQSGHNTVSWYQQALGQGPQFIFQYYREEENGRGNFPPRFSGLQFPNYSSELNVNALELDDSALYLCASSLRMEGPNTEAFFGQGTRLTVV.

This chain links TRBV19 with TRBJ1-2; perhaps TRBD1 as D (5 bases). This CDR3 is built from 14 residues. CDR1 is LNHDA and CDR2 is SQIVND in the germline V gene (reference sequence). V lost 7 bases to trimming and J lost 1 base, with 13 bases between them. CDR3 DNA sequence: TGTGCCAGTAAGAGACAGTCTGATAACTATGGCTACACCTTC. This gives the protein CASKRQSDNYGYTF.

This clone was seen only once. CDR3 nucleotides: TGTGCCAGCAGCTTATTCACGGACCCTTATAGCAATCAGCCCCAGCATTTT. This gives the protein CASSLFTDPYSNQPQHF. This chain connects TRBV5-6 to TRBJ1-5; no clear D gene. CDR3 size: 17 residues. Germline values: CDR1 SGHDT, CDR2 YYEEEE. Deletions cut 2 bases from V and 0 bases from J, with 15 bases between. Drawing the rest from reference TRBV5-6 and TRBJ1-5, the complete variable domain is DAGVTQSPTHLIKTRGQQVTLRCSPKSGHDTVSWYQQALGQGPQFIFQYYEEEERQRGNFPDRFSGHQFPNYSSELNVNALLLGDSALYLCASSLFTDPYSNQPQHFGDGTRLSIL.

V gene TRBV7-8 combines with J gene TRBJ2-7; no clear D gene. Trimming left V 1 base short and J 3 bases short, with 13 bases between. The CDR3 loop spans 15 amino acids. Germline CDR1 reads SGHVS; CDR2 reads FQNEAQ. The CDR3 nucleotides read TGTGCCAGCAGCTTAGTTTTCGCAGGCGGCTACGAGCAGTACGTC. Its translation: CASSLVFAGGYEQYV.

In this sample, this clone turned up once. DNA of the CDR3: TGTGCCAGCAGTTACTCGAGCACTGAAGCTTTCTTT. It codes for CASSYSSTEAFF. J is TRBJ1-1 and V is TRBV6-5, with D unresolved. Germline V gene sequence: CDR1 MNHEY, CDR2 SVGAGI. CDR3 length: 12 amino acids. Trimming took 0 bases from V and 4 from J, leaving 3 bases between them.

The V and J genes are TRBV19 and TRBJ2-1; tentatively, D is TRBD2 (6 bases). This CDR3 has 15 amino acids. In germline, CDR1 is LNHDA, CDR2 SQIVND (reference sequence). Trimming left V 5 bases short and J 1 base short, with 12 bases between. In DNA form, the CDR3 reads TGTGCCAGTAGTCCGATACTAGCTTCCTACAATGAGCAGTTCTTC. Its protein product is CASSPILASYNEQFF.

The CDR3, as DNA: TGTGCCAGCAGCGTAGTGCCGGAGTGGACAGGCAACGCCAATGAGCAGTTCTTC. Its protein product is CASSVVPEWTGNANEQFF. The chain is built from TRBV9 and TRBJ2-1; 7 bases align to TRBD1. In germline, CDR1 is SGDLS, CDR2 YYNGEE. Germline trimming cut 0 bases from V and 6 bases from J; bases unmatched to any gene: 15. CDR3 length equals 18 residues. Variable domain in full (rest from reference TRBV9 and TRBJ2-1): DSGVTQTPKHLITATGQRVTLRCSPRSGDLSVYWYQQSLDQGLQFLIQYYNGEERAKGNILERFSAQQFPDLHSELNLSSLELGDSALYFCASSVVPEWTGNANEQFFGPGTRLTVL.

J is TRBJ2-3 and V is TRBV4-1; 7 nucleotides align to TRBD1. In germline, CDR1 is MGHRA, CDR2 YSYEKL. This CDR3 spans 14 amino acids. V shed 3 bases and J 7 bases; nucleotides not matched to a gene: 7. This CDR3 is CASSHGQASHTQYF. The CDR3 DNA reads TGCGCCAGCAGCCATGGACAGGCGTCTCATACGCAGTATTTT.

This chain links TRBV7-6 with TRBJ2-7, with D tentatively TRBD1 (6 bases). Germline CDR1 SGHVS, CDR2 FNYEAQ. The CDR3 runs to 14 residues. Trimming cost V 1 base and J 2 bases, with 9 bases left between them. CDR3 protein: CASSLDRDTYEQYV. In nucleotides, the CDR3 is TGTGCCAGCAGCTTAGACAGGGATACCTACGAGCAGTACGTC.